Presented here are 9 T cell receptor beta chains from one specimen sequenced in a study of shared clonotypes between healthy human individuals. TCRdb keeps only in-frame clones here, not all; method: immunoSEQ multiplex PCR. The table shows over 850,000 clones, with about 84% occurring only once. Sequencing was performed on memory CD4+ T cells from PBMCs. Regarding subset: CD45RA-negative fraction. The receptors shown here come from a man younger than 35 in good health. Some clones in this sample may be carry-over from other donors' samples.

The rearrangement joins TRBV27 to TRBJ2-7; 8 bases are a match to TRBD1. The J segment lost 0 bases and the V segment lost 1 base, leaving 2 bases of the junction unmatched. This CDR3 comprises 15 residues. The germline CDR1 and CDR2 sequences are MNHEY and SMNVEV (reference sequence). DNA of the CDR3: TGTGCCAGCAGTTTATGGACAGGGTACTCCTACGAGCAGTACTTC. Translation gives CASSLWTGYSYEQYF.

This rearrangement joins TRBV13 to TRBJ2-7; D gene unclear. This CDR3 comprises 15 residues. CDR1 and CDR2 from the germline V gene are PRHDT and FYEKMQ (reference sequence). V lost 4 bases, J lost 2 bases, and 15 bases lay in between. CDR3 bases: TGTGCCAGCAGCTCCAGACGAACGGGCGCCTACGAGCAGTACTTC. It encodes CASSSRRTGAYEQYF. The full variable domain, its missing parts supplied by reference TRBV13 and TRBJ2-7, is AAGVIQSPRHLIKEKRETATLKCYPIPRHDTVYWYQQGPGQDPQFLISFYEKMQSDKGSIPDRFSAQQFSDYHSELNMSSLELGDSALYFCASSSRRTGAYEQYFGPGTRLTVT.

The V call is TRBV9, the J call TRBJ1-1; 10 nucleotides match TRBD1. The germline gives CDR1 SGDLS, CDR2 YYNGEE. The V gene end was trimmed by 3 bases and the J gene end by 10 bases; junction bases not matched to a gene: 15. The CDR3 loop spans 16 amino acids. The DNA for the CDR3 is TGTGCCAGCAGCGCAAGAACCGGGACAGGGGCCAAAGGAGCTTTCTTT. Amino acid sequence: CASSARTGTGAKGAFF. The variable domain in full, with the rest retrieved from reference TRBV9 and TRBJ1-1, is DSGVTQTPKHLITATGQRVTLRCSPRSGDLSVYWYQQSLDQGLQFLIQYYNGEERAKGNILERFSAQQFPDLHSELNLSSLELGDSALYFCASSARTGTGAKGAFFGQGTRLTVV.

The V call is TRBV7-9, the J call TRBJ2-2, with TRBD2 matching 7 bases. The CDR3 has 18 residues. Germline CDR1 is SEHNR and CDR2 is FQNEAQ (reference sequence). V was pared by 1 base and J by 2 bases, with 10 bases of the junction left unmatched. Written as DNA, the CDR3 is TGTGCCAGCAGCTTAGTGCGTGGGAGGGCCTTCAACACCGGGGAGCTGTTTTTT. Translated: CASSLVRGRAFNTGELFF.

J is TRBJ2-5 and V is TRBV30; no reliable D call. The DNA end favors TRBJ2-7, so the J call may be wrong. Germline-derived CDR1 and CDR2 are GTSNPN and SVGIG (reference sequence). This CDR3 contains 13 residues. CDR3 nucleotide sequence: TGTGCCTGGAGTTCTGGTTTTAGCTACGAGCAGTACTTC. Translation: CAWSSGFSYEQYF.

Comments on this clone: Different DNA sequences within this sample yield the same CDR3. V and J are TRBV6-6 and TRBJ1-1; tentatively, D is TRBD1 (5 bases). This CDR3 is 13 amino acids long. V was shortened by 6 bases and J by 1 base, with 9 bases between the two germline ends. Germline CDR1 is MNHNY and CDR2 is SVGAGI (reference sequence). This CDR3 reads CASRSGQNTEAFF. The CDR3, as DNA: TGTGCCAGCAGATCCGGACAGAACACTGAAGCTTTCTTT.

This sequence joins TRBV5-4 and TRBJ2-1; D unresolved. V was clipped by 5 bases and J by 0 bases, with 15 bases between them. There are 16 residues in the CDR3. Germline V gene data show CDR1 as SGHNT and CDR2 as YYREEE (reference sequence). The CDR3 reads CASSPDPRSSYNEQFF. Here the CDR3 DNA reads TGTGCCAGCAGTCCGGACCCACGGAGCTCCTACAATGAGCAGTTCTTC. The entire variable domain, with the rest obtained from reference TRBV5-4 and TRBJ2-1, is as follows: ETGVTQSPTHLIKTRGQQVTLRCSSQSGHNTVSWYQQALGQGPQFIFQYYREEENGRGNFPPRFSGLQFPNYSSELNVNALELDDSALYLCASSPDPRSSYNEQFFGPGTRLTVL.

Here the CDR3 reads CASSLLVGAAEQYF. CDR3 nucleotides: TGTGCCAGCAGTTTATTAGTTGGGGCGGCCGAGCAGTACTTC. The rearrangement joins TRBV28 to TRBJ2-7; perhaps TRBD1 as D (5 bases). Germline assignment: CDR1 MDHEN and CDR2 SYDVKM. V was shortened by 1 base and J by 6 bases, with 13 bases between the two germline ends. CDR3 length equals 14 residues.

This clone has only a few counts. The chain joins TRBV4-3 to TRBJ2-3, with a weak D call TRBD1 (6 bases). Trimming pared 0 bases from V and 3 bases from J, leaving 10 bases between. This CDR3 is built from 15 residues. CDR1 is LGHNA, CDR2 YSLEER, per germline. The CDR3 region is CASSQDQGMTDTQYF. CDR3 in DNA: TGCGCCAGCAGCCAAGACCAGGGGATGACAGATACGCAGTATTTT.